The clone carrying this T cell receptor (beta chain) was found a few times. Its antigen is not identified. This beta chain is a stray read from a library made for alpha chains; its abundance is not meaningful. The germline V gene has CDR1 GTSNPN and CDR2 SVGIG (reference sequence). Trimming left V 0 bases short and J 4 bases short, with 13 bases between. The CDR3 is made up of 15 amino acids. Time point reported: sample taken at primary tumor resection. The data were obtained in a study of spatial heterogeneity in lung cancer. Study overall: Among detected sequences, beta-chain ones consistently exceeded alpha-chain ones in number. There were, on average, more than ten raw-read appearances for each unique TCR and UMI combination. Overall study results and limits: Tumors with more nonsynonymous mutations had more expanded intratumoral alpha and beta TCRs.

Every TCR cDNA molecule bore its own unique molecular identifier. TCRdb redid the calling of the 5' RACE reads with MiXCR, one entry per CDR3 protein. The table shows hundreds of distinct CDR3 sequences, with about half occurring only once. This chain joins TRBV30 and TRBJ2-1; either TRBD1 or TRBD2 may supply D (5 bases each). Sequencing used lung tumor tissue, obtained at surgery. The receptor was isolated from a male donor with early-stage non-small cell lung cancer. As DNA, the CDR3 is TGTGCCTGGAGTGTCCCGGGGCCAAGGTACAATGAGCAGTTCTTC. The encoded protein is CAWSVPGPRYNEQFF.